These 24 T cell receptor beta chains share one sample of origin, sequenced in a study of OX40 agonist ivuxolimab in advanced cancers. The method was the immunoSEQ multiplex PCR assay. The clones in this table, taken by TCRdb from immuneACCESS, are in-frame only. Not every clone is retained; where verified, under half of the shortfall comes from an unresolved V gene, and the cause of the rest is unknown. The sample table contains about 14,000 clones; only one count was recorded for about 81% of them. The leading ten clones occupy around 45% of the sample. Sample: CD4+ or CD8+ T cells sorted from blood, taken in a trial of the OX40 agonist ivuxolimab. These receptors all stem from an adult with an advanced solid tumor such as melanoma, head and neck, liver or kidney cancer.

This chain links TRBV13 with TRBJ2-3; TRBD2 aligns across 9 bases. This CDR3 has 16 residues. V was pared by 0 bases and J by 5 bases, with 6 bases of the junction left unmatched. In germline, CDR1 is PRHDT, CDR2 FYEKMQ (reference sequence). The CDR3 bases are TGTGCCAGCAGCTTAGGGCGGGAGGGCCATAAAGATACGCAGTATTTT. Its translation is CASSLGREGHKDTQYF. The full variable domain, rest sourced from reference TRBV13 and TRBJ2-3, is AAGVIQSPRHLIKEKRETATLKCYPIPRHDTVYWYQQGPGQDPQFLISFYEKMQSDKGSIPDRFSAQQFSDYHSELNMSSLELGDSALYFCASSLGREGHKDTQYFGPGTRLTVL.

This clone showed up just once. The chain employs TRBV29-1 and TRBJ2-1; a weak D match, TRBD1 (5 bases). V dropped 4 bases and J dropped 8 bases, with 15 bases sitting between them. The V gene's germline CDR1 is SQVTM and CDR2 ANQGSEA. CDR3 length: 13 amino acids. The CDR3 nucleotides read TGCAGCGTTGTTAAGGGGAATAGAGATGAGCAGTTCTTC. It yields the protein CSVVKGNRDEQFF.

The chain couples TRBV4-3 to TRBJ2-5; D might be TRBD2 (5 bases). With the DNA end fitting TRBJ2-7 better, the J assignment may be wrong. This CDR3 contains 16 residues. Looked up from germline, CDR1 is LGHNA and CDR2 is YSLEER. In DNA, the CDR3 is TGCGCCAGCAGCCAAGATCGGGATAGCGCATCCTACGAGCAGTACTTC. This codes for CASSQDRDSASYEQYF.

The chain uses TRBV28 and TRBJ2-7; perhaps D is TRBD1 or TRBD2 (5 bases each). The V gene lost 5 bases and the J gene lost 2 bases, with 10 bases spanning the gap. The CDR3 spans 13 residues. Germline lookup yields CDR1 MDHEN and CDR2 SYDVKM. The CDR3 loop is CASSRDGTYEQYF. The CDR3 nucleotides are TGTGCCAGCAGTCGGGACGGAACCTACGAGCAGTACTTC.

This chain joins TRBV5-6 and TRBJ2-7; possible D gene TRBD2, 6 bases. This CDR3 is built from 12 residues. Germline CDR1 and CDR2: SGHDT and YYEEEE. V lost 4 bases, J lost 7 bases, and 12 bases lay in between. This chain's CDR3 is CASSPIGGEQYF. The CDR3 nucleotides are TGTGCCAGCAGCCCGATTGGAGGGGAGCAGTACTTC.

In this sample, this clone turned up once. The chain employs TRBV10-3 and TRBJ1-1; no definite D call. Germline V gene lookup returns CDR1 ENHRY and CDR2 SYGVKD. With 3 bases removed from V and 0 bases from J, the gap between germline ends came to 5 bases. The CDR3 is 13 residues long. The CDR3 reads CAISDVVNTEAFF. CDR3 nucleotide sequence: TGTGCCATCAGTGACGTGGTGAACACTGAAGCTTTCTTT.

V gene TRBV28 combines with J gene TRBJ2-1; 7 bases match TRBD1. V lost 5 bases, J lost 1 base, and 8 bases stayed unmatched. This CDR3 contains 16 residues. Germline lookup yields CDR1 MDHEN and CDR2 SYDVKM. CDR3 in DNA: TGTGCCAGCAGTACCTCAGGGACAGTGTCCTACAATGAGCAGTTCTTC. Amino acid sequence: CASSTSGTVSYNEQFF.

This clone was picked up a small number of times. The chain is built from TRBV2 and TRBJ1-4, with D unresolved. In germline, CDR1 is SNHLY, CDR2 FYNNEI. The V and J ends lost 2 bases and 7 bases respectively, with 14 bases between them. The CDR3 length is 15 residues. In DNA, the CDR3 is TGTGCCAGCAGTGAATTCTCCGGCGAGGGTGAAAAACTGTTTTTT. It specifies CASSEFSGEGEKLFF.

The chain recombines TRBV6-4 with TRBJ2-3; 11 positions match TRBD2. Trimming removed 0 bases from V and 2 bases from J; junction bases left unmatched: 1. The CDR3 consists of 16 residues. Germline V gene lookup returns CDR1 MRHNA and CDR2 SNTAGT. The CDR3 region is CASSDSTSGVTDTQYF. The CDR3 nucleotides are TGTGCCAGCAGTGACTCGACTAGCGGGGTCACAGATACGCAGTATTTT.

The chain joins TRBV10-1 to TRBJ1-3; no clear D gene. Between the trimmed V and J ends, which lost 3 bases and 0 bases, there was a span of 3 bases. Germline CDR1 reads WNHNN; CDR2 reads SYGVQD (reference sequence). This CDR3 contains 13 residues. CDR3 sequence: CASSETSGNTIYF. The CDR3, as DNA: TGCGCCAGCAGTGAAACCTCTGGAAACACCATATATTTT.

The CDR3 DNA sequence: TGTGCCAGCAGCACCGGAAGGGCGGGGGCGGATGATGAAAAACTGTTTTTT. Residues: CASSTGRAGADDEKLFF. The chain joins TRBV9 to TRBJ1-4, with D maybe TRBD1 (6 bases). The CDR3 runs 17 residues. V was cut by 4 bases and J by 6 bases, with 22 bases left in between. The germline V gene has CDR1 SGDLS and CDR2 YYNGEE.

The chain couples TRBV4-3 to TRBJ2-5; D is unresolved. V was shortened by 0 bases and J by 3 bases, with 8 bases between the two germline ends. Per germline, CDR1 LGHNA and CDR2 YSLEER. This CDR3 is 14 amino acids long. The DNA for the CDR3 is TGCGCCAGCAGCCAAGATGGCGGAGAAGAGACCCAGTACTTC. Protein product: CASSQDGGEETQYF.

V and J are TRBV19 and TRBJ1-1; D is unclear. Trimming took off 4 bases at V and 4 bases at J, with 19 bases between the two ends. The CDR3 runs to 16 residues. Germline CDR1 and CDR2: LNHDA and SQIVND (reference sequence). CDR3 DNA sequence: TGTGCCAGTAGTAGGAGTTGGGCTCAAGGGAGCACTGAAGCTTTCTTT. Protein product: CASSRSWAQGSTEAFF.

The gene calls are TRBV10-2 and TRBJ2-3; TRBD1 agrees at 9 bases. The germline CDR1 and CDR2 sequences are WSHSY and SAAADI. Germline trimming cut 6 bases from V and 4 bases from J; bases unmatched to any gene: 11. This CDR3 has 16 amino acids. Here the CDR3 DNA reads TGCGCCAGCAGACGAGTCCCGGGACAGGGTCCAGATACGCAGTATTTT. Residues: CASRRVPGQGPDTQYF.

CDR3 amino acids: CASIPGTGVSAGYTF. Here the CDR3 DNA reads TGTGCCAGCATTCCCGGGACAGGGGTTTCGGCTGGCTACACCTTC. The rearrangement uses TRBV2 and TRBJ1-2; 10 bases line up with TRBD1. Trimming removed 7 bases from V and 7 bases from J; junction bases left unmatched: 12. Per germline, CDR1 SNHLY and CDR2 FYNNEI. The length of the CDR3 is 15 residues.

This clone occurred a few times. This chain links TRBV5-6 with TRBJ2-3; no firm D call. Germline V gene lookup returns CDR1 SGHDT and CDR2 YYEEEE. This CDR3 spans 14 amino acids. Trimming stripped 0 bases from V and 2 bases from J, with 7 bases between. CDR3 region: CASSLDSYTDTQYF. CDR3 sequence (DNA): TGTGCCAGCAGCTTGGACAGCTACACAGATACGCAGTATTTT.

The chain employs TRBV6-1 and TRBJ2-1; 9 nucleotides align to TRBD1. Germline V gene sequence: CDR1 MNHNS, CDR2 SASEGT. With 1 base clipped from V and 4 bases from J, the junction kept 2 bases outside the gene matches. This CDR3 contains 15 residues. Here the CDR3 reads CASSEVGQGYNEQFF. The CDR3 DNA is TGTGCCAGCAGTGAAGTGGGACAGGGTTACAATGAGCAGTTCTTC.

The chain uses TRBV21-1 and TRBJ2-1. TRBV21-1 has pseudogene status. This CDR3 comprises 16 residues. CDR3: CASSRGGTESYNEQFF. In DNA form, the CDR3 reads TGTGCCAGCAGCCGAGGGGGGACGGAATCCTACAATGAGCAGTTCTTC.

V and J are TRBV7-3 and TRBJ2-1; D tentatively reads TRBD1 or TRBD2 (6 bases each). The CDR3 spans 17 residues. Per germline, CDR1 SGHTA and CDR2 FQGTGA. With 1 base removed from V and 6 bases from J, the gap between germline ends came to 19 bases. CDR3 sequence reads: CASSLSMGGADTNEQFF. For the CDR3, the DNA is TGTGCCAGCAGCTTAAGTATGGGGGGCGCAGATACCAATGAGCAGTTCTTC.

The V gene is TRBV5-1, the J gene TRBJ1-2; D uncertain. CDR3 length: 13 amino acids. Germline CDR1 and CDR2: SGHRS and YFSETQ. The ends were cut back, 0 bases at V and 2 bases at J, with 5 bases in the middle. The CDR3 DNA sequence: TGCGCCAGCAGCTTGGTAGAAAACTATGGCTACACCTTC. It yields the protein CASSLVENYGYTF. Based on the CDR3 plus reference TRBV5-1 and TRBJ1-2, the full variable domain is KAGVTQTPRYLIKTRGQQVTLSCSPISGHRSVSWYQQTPGQGLQFLFEYFSETQRNKGNFPGRFSGRQFSNSRSEMNVSTLELGDSALYLCASSLVENYGYTFGSGTRLTVV.

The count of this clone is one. The CDR3 protein is CASQLGQMNTEAFF. Written as DNA, the CDR3 is TGTGCCAGTCAACTCGGACAGATGAACACTGAAGCTTTCTTT. The rearrangement joins TRBV5-6 to TRBJ1-1, with D perhaps matching TRBD1 (6 bases). This CDR3 is built from 14 residues. Trimming stripped 8 bases from V and 0 bases from J, with 14 bases between. In germline, CDR1 is SGHDT, CDR2 YYEEEE.

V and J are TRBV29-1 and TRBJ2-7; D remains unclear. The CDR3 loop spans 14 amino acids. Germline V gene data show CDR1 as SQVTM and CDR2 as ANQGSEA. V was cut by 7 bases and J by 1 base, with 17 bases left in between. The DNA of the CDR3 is TGCAGCGCCGCATCCGGAGCCGGGTCCTACGAGCAGTACTTC. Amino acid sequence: CSAASGAGSYEQYF.

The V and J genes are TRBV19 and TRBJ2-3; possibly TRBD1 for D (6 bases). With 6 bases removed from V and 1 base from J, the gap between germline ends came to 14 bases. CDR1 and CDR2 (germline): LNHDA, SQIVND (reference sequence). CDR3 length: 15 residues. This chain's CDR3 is CASSPNEGGTDTQYF. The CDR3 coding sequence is TGTGCCAGTAGCCCCAATGAGGGGGGCACAGATACGCAGTATTTT.

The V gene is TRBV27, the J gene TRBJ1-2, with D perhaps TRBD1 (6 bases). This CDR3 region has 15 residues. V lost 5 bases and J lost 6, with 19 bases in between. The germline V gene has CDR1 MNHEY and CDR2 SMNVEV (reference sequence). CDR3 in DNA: TGTGCCAGCAGTCAATCTGGGGGCAGGACGAATGGCTACACCTTC. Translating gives CASSQSGGRTNGYTF.